This T cell receptor beta chain was recovered during a study of molecular identifiers for immune sequencing clone quantification. Germline V gene lookup returns CDR1 SGHRS and CDR2 YFSETQ. This CDR3 has 16 residues. With 0 bases removed from V and 1 base from J, the gap between germline ends came to 13 bases. A few counts support this clonotype. TCRdb analysed the PCR reads with MiXCR anew, one entry per CDR3 protein. The sample records about 100,000 distinct CDR3 sequences, around 37% being singletons. This clonotype was obtained from a human donor in good health. Some libraries in this study had Jurkat cell RNA spiked in. The specimen was naive CD8+ T cells from blood, with Jurkat cell RNA spiked in. Documented subset: FACS-sorted CD8+CD4-CCR7+CD45RA+ naive T cells. The chain recombines TRBV5-1 with TRBJ1-1; D remains ambiguous. The CDR3: CASSLDWQAANTEAFF. CDR3 in DNA: TGCGCCAGCAGCTTGGATTGGCAGGCGGCGAACACTGAAGCTTTCTTT.